This TCR beta chain was sequenced for a study of T-cell memory formation after mild COVID-19. Study-wide points: CD4+ clones that contracted lay mainly in CM and EM; CD8+ ones lay in EMRA. Confirmation of SARS-CoV-2 specificity was lacking for second-wave clones peaking day 37. Clones contracting across day 15 to 85 had a balanced CD4/CD8 profile; later expanding clones leaned CD4+.

TCR alpha and TCR beta cDNA libraries carrying sample barcodes and UMIs came from 5'RACE with constant-segment primers. From the 5' RACE reads, TCRdb called clonotypes with MiXCR, one entry per CDR3 protein. The table has tens of thousands of distinct CDR3 sequences, around 14% seen once. CDR1 is SGDLS and CDR2 is YYNGEE in the germline V gene. V shed 0 bases and J shed 4 bases, with 7 bases lying between them. The CDR3 is made up of 14 amino acids. This clonotype was counted between two and nine times. Its specificity is not known. The sequenced sample consisted of PBMCs or a T cell subset sorted from them (not recorded which). The chain combines TRBV9 with TRBJ1-4, with D maybe TRBD1 (5 bases). The source is an adult woman who had mild COVID-19 (a few samples of this study predate the infection). Cell type and time point are not known. The CDR3 DNA reads as TGTGCCAGCAGCGTAGGGACAAATAATGAAAAACTGTTTTTT. Protein sequence: CASSVGTNNEKLFF.